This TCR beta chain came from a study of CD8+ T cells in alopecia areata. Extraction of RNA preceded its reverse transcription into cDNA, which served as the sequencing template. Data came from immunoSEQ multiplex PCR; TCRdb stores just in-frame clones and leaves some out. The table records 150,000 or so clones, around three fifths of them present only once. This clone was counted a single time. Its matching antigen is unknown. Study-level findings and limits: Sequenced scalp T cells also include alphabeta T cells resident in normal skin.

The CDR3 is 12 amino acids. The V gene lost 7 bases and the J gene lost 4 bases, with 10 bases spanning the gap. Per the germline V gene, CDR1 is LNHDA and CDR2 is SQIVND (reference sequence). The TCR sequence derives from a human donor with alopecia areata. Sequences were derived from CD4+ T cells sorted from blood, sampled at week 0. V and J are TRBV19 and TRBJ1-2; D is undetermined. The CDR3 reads CASIGTRYGYTF. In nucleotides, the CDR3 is TGTGCCAGTATTGGCACGCGCTATGGCTACACCTTC.